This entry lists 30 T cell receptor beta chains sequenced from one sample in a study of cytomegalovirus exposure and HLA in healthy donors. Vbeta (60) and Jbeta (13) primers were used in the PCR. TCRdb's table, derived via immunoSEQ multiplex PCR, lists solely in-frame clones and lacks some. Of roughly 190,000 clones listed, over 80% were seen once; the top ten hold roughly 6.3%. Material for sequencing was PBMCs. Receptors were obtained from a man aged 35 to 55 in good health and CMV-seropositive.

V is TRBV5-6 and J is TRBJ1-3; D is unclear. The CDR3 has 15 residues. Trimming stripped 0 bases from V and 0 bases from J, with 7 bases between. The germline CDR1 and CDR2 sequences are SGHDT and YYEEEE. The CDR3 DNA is TGTGCCAGCAGCTTGGCCGGGGACTCTGGAAACACCATATATTTT. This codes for CASSLAGDSGNTIYF.

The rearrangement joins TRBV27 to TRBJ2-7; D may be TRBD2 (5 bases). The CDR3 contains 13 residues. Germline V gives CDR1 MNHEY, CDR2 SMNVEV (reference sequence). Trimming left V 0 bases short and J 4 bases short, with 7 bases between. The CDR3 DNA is TGTGCCAGCAGTTTATCGGAGCGGTACGAGCAGTACTTC. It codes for CASSLSERYEQYF.

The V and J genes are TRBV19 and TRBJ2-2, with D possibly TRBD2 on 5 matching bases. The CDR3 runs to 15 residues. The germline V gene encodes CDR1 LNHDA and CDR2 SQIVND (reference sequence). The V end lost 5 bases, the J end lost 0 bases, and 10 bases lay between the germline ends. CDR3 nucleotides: TGTGCCAGTAGTCGGGAAGAAACGAACACCGGGGAGCTGTTTTTT. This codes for CASSREETNTGELFF.

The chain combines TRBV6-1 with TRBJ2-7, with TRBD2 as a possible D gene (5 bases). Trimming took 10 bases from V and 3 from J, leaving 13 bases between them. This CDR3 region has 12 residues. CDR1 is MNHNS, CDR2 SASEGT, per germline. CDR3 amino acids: CANLGEGYEQYF. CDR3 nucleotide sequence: TGTGCCAACTTAGGTGAGGGCTACGAGCAGTACTTC.

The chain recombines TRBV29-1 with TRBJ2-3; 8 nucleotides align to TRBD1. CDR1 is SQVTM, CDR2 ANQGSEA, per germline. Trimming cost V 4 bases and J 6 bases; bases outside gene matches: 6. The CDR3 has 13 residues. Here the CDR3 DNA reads TGCAGCGTTGGGGCAGGGGGCATGGATACGCAGTATTTT. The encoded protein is CSVGAGGMDTQYF.

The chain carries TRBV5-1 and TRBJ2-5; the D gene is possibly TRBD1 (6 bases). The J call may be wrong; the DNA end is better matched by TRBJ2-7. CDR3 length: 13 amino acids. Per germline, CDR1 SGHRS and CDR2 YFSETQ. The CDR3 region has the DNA TGCGCCAGCAGCTTACAGGGAGCCTACGAGCAGTACTTC. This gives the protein CASSLQGAYEQYF.

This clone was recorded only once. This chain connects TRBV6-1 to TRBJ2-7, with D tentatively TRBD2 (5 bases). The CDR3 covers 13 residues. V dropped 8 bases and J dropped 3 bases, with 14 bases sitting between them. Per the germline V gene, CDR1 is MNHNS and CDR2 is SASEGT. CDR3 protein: CASEGTINYEQYF. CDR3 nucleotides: TGTGCCAGCGAGGGCACCATCAACTACGAGCAGTACTTC.

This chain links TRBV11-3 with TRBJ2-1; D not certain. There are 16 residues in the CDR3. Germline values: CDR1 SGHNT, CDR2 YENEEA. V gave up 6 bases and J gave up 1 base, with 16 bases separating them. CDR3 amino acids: CASSSDFRRSYNEQFF. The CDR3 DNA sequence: TGTGCCAGCAGTTCAGACTTCCGAAGGTCCTACAATGAGCAGTTCTTC.

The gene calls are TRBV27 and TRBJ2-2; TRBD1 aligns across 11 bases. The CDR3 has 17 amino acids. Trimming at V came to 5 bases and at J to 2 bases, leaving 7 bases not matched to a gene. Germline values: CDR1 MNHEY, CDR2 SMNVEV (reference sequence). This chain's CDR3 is CASSPQDRGLNTGELFF. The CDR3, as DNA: TGTGCCAGCAGTCCCCAGGACAGGGGGCTCAACACCGGGGAGCTGTTTTTT.

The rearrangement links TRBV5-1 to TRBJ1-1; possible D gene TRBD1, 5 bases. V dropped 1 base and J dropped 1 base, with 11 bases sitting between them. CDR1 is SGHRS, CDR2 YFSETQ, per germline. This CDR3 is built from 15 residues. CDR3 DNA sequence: TGCGCCAGCAGCTTGATGGAGGGGACGAACACTGAAGCTTTCTTT. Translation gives CASSLMEGTNTEAFF.

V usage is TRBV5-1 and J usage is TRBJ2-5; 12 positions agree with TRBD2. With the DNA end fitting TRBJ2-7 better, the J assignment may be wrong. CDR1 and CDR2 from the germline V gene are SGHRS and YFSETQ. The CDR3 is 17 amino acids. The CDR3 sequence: CASSHITSGGPSYEQYF. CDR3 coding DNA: TGCGCCAGCAGCCACATTACTAGCGGGGGGCCCTCCTACGAGCAGTACTTC.

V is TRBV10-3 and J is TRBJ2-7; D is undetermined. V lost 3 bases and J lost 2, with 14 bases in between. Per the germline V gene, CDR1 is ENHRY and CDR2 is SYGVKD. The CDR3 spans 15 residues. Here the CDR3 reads CAISDPDIPAYEQYF. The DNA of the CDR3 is TGTGCCATCAGTGACCCAGACATCCCCGCCTACGAGCAGTACTTC.

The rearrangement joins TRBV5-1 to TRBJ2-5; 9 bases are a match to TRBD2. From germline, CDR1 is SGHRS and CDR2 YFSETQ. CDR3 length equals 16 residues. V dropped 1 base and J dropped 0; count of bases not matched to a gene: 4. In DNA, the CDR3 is TGCGCCAGCAGCTTGCTAGCGGGGATATACCAAGAGACCCAGTACTTC. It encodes CASSLLAGIYQETQYF.

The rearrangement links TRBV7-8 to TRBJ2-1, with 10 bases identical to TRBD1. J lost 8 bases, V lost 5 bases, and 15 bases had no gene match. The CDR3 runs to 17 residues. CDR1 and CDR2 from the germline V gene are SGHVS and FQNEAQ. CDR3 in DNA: TGTGCCAGCAGCCCAAGAATTGGGACAGGGGCTTATGATGAGCAGTTCTTC. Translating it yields CASSPRIGTGAYDEQFF. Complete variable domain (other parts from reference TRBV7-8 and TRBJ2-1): GAGVSQSPRYKVAKRGQDVALRCDPISGHVSLFWYQQALGQGPEFLTYFQNEAQLDKSGLPSDRFFAERPEGSVSTLKIQRTQQEDSAVYLCASSPRIGTGAYDEQFFGPGTRLTVL.

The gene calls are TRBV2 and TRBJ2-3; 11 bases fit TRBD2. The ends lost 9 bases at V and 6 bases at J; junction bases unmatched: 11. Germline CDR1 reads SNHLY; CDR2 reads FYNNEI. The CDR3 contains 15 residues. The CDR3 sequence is CASKRLAGSTDTQYF. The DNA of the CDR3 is TGTGCCAGTAAACGACTAGCGGGGAGTACGGATACGCAGTATTTT.

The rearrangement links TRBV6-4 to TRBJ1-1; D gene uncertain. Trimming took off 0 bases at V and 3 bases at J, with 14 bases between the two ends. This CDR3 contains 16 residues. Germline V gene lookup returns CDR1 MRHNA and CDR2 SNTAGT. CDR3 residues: CASSDSEEGMDTEAFF. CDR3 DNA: TGTGCCAGCAGTGACTCGGAAGAGGGCATGGACACTGAAGCTTTCTTT.

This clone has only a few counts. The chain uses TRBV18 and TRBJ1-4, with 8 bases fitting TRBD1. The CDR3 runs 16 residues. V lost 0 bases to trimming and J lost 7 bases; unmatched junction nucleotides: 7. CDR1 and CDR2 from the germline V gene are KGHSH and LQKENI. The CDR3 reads CASSPPRTGPSEKLFF. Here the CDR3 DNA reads TGTGCCAGCTCACCACCTAGGACAGGGCCAAGTGAAAAACTGTTTTTT. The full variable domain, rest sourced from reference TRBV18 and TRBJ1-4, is NAGVMQNPRHLVRRRGQEARLRCSPMKGHSHVYWYRQLPEEGLKFMVYLQKENIIDESGMPKERFSAEFPKEGPSILRIQQVVRGDSAAYFCASSPPRTGPSEKLFFGSGTQLSVL.

The CDR3 spells CATSRPAGGTDTQYF. In nucleotides, the CDR3 is TGTGCCACCAGCAGACCAGCGGGGGGAACAGATACGCAGTATTTT. The chain uses TRBV15 and TRBJ2-3; 9 bases map to TRBD2. The CDR3 has 15 residues. Germline loops: CDR1 LNHNV, CDR2 YYDKDF (reference sequence). V was clipped by 2 bases and J by 3 bases; unmatched bases: 3.

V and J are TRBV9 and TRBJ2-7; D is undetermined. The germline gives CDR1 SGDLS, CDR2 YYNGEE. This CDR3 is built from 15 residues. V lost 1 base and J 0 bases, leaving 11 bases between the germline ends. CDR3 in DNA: TGTGCCAGCAGCGTAAGTGGAGAAAGCTCCTACGAGCAGTACTTC. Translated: CASSVSGESSYEQYF.

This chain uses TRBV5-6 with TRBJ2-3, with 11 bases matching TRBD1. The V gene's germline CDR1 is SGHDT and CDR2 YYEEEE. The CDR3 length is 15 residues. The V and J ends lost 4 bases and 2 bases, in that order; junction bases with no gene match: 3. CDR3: CASSRGQGDTDTQYF. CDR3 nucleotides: TGTGCCAGCAGCCGGGGACAGGGGGACACAGATACGCAGTATTTT. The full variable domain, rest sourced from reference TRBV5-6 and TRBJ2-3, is DAGVTQSPTHLIKTRGQQVTLRCSPKSGHDTVSWYQQALGQGPQFIFQYYEEEERQRGNFPDRFSGHQFPNYSSELNVNALLLGDSALYLCASSRGQGDTDTQYFGPGTRLTVL.

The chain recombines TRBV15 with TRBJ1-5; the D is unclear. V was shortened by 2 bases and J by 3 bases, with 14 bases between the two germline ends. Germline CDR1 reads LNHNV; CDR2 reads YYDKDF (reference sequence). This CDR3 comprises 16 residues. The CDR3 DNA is TGTGCCACCAGCAGACCCCGACAAATGGCCAATCAGCCCCAGCATTTT. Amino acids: CATSRPRQMANQPQHF.

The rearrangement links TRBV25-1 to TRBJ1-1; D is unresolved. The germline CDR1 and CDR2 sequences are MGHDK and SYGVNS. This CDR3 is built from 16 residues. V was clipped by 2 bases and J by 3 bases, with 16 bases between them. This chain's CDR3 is CASSELPRGFHTEAFF. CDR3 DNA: TGTGCCAGCAGTGAACTCCCCCGGGGATTTCACACTGAAGCTTTCTTT.

CDR3 sequence (DNA): TGCGCCAGCATCGAGCAGGGGGGAACCGAGCAGTACTTC. It is translated as CASIEQGGTEQYF. The chain employs TRBV5-1 and TRBJ2-7, with TRBD1 as a possible D gene (7 bases). V was pared by 6 bases and J by 6 bases, with 16 bases between. The CDR3 sequence is 13 residues long. CDR1 and CDR2 (germline): SGHRS, YFSETQ.

The CDR3 here is CASSRTGGHYGYTF. The DNA for the CDR3 is TGTGCCAGCAGCCGGACAGGGGGCCACTATGGCTACACCTTC. The chain employs TRBV13 and TRBJ1-2; 11 bases match TRBD1. The germline V gene encodes CDR1 PRHDT and CDR2 FYEKMQ (reference sequence). The CDR3 length is 14 residues. The ends lost 5 bases at V and 3 bases at J; junction bases unmatched: 2.

CDR3 residues: CASSRDRGPPNEKLFF. The CDR3 nucleotides read TGTGCCAGCAGCCGGGACAGGGGGCCACCTAATGAAAAACTGTTTTTT. The V call is TRBV28, the J call TRBJ1-4, with 12 bases fitting TRBD1. CDR3 length: 16 amino acids. Germline lookup yields CDR1 MDHEN and CDR2 SYDVKM. J gave up 3 bases and V 6 bases, and 5 bases lay outside the gene matches.

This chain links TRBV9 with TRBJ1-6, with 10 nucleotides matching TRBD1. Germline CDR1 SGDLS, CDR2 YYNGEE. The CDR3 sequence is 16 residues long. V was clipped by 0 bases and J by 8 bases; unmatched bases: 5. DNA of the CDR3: TGTGCCAGCAGCGTAGGGAGCGGGACAGGGGATTCACCCCTCCACTTT. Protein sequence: CASSVGSGTGDSPLHF.

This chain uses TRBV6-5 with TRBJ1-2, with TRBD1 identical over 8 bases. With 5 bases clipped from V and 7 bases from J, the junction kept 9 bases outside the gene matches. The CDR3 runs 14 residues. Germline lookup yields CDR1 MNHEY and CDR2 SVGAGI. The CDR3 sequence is CASSGLRGLGGYTF. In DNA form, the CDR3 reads TGTGCCAGCAGTGGCCTCAGGGGGCTGGGTGGCTACACCTTC.

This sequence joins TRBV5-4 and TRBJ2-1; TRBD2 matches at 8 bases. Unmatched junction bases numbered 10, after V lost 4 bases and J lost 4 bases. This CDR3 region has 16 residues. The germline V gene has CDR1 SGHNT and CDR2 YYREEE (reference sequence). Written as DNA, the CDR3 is TGTGCCAGCAGCCCGGGGGGGAGCGGGGAATACAATGAGCAGTTCTTC. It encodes CASSPGGSGEYNEQFF.

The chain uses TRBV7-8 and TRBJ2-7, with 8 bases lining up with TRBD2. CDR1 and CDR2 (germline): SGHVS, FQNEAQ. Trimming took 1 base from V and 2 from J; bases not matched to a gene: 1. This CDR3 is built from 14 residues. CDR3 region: CASSLVGLAYEQYF. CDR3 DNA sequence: TGTGCCAGCAGCTTAGTGGGACTAGCCTACGAGCAGTACTTC.

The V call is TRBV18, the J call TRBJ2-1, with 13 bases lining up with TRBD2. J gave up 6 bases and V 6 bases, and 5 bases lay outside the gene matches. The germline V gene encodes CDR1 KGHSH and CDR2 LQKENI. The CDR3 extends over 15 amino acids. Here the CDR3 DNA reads TGTGCCAGCTCCCTTACTAGCGGGGGGGCCAATGAGCAGTTCTTC. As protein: CASSLTSGGANEQFF.